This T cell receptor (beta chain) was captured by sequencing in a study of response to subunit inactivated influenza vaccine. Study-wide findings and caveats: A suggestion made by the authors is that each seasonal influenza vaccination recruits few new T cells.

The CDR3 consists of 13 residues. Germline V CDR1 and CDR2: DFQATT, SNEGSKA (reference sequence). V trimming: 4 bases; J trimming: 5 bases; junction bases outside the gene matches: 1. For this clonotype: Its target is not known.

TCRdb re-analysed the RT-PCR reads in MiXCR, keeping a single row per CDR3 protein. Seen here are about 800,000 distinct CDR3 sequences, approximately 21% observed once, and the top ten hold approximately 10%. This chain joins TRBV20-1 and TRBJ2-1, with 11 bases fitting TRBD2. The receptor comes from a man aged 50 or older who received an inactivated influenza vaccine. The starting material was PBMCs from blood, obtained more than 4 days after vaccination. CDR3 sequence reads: CSATSGGNNEQFF. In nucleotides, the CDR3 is TGCAGTGCTACTAGCGGGGGGAACAATGAGCAGTTCTTC.